This record looks at one TCR beta chain sequence and its context. What it binds is unknown. There are 14 residues in the CDR3. The germline gives CDR1 SNHLY, CDR2 FYNNEI. Germline trimming cut 6 bases from V and 5 bases from J; bases unmatched to any gene: 6. The data were taken from a study of cytomegalovirus exposure and HLA in healthy donors. Turning to the study itself: An analysis done earlier identified about 120 million unique TCR beta sequences from 190 million or so T cells.

PCR involved 60 Vbeta and 13 Jbeta primers. Some clones are missing from TCRdb's copy, which holds only in-frame ones; the method was immunoSEQ multiplex PCR. This table holds 95,000 to 110,000 clones, 65% to 80% found once. Study results and caveats: Cytomegalovirus status was reportedly diagnosed by the classifier with high sensitivity and specificity. Later analysis showed TCR association rates varying by HLA locus, highest for DRB1 and lowest for HLA-C.

The J gene is TRBJ1-5, the V gene TRBV2, with 8 bases lining up with TRBD1. The specimen sequenced was PBMCs. The receptor was isolated from a male donor in good health and CMV-seronegative. In DNA, the CDR3 is TGTGCCAGCAGCATCGACAGGGGCTATCAGCCCCAGCATTTT. As protein: CASSIDRGYQPQHF.